One sample yielded the 11 T cell receptor beta chains listed below, sequenced in a study of blood T cell repertoires in COVID-19. Measured with immunoSEQ multiplex PCR; TCRdb has only the in-frame clones, and not every one. The table has about 150,000 clones, about 80% seen once; the top ten hold over 25%. Sequenced material: peripheral blood. These receptors came from a woman in her fifties or sixties with acute or convalescent COVID-19.

This clone was found once. The J gene is TRBJ1-1, the V gene TRBV6-4; D might be TRBD1 (6 bases). The CDR3 totals 14 residues. Germline V gene data show CDR1 as MRHNA and CDR2 as SNTAGT. Between the trimmed V and J ends, which lost 6 bases and 1 base, there was a span of 12 bases. The CDR3 here is CASRLQGGNTEAFF. The CDR3 DNA is TGTGCCAGCAGACTACAGGGTGGGAACACTGAAGCTTTCTTT.

The rearrangement links TRBV9 to TRBJ1-2; 8 bases match TRBD1. This CDR3 has 14 amino acids. CDR1 is SGDLS and CDR2 is YYNGEE in the germline V gene. V trimming: 3 bases; J trimming: 6 bases; junction bases outside the gene matches: 7. Written as DNA, the CDR3 is TGTGCCAGCAGCGCGGAAGGACAGGGTCATGGCTACACCTTC. Its protein product is CASSAEGQGHGYTF.

This rearrangement joins TRBV19 to TRBJ1-6; D not certain. Germline V CDR1 and CDR2: LNHDA, SQIVND (reference sequence). The CDR3 covers 17 residues. V lost 6 bases and J lost 6, with 21 bases in between. The CDR3 loop reads CASSRARGPAGNSPLHF. The CDR3 DNA is TGTGCCAGTAGCCGGGCACGAGGGCCGGCGGGTAATTCACCCCTCCACTTT.

CDR3 residues: CASSSNSYEQYF. The CDR3 DNA is TGTGCCAGCAGCTCCAACTCCTACGAGCAGTACTTC. This chain uses TRBV7-9 with TRBJ2-7; D ambiguous. Germline V CDR1 and CDR2: SEHNR, FQNEAQ (reference sequence). CDR3 length: 12 amino acids. The germline V and J ends were trimmed by 4 bases and 0 bases, with 4 bases remaining between them.

V is TRBV27 and J is TRBJ2-2, with D unclear. With 2 bases removed from V and 0 bases from J, the gap between germline ends came to 16 bases. Germline V lookup: CDR1 MNHEY, CDR2 SMNVEV (reference sequence). The CDR3 consists of 18 residues. CDR3: CASSLSFQSKTNTGELFF. DNA for the CDR3: TGTGCCAGCAGTTTAAGTTTCCAGTCAAAGACGAACACCGGGGAGCTGTTTTTT.

This sequence joins TRBV9 and TRBJ2-3; perhaps TRBD2 as D (6 bases). The germline V gene has CDR1 SGDLS and CDR2 YYNGEE. V lost 1 base to trimming and J lost 0 bases, with 9 bases between them. CDR3 length equals 15 residues. The CDR3 nucleotides read TGTGCCAGCAGCGTATCAGGGACTAGCACAGATACGCAGTATTTT. Protein: CASSVSGTSTDTQYF.

A word on this clone: At one boundary the junction diverges from the germline segment, which might be a read error. The rearrangement joins TRBV6-1 to TRBJ1-3; the D gene is possibly TRBD1 (5 bases). The CDR3 is made up of 15 amino acids. Looked up from germline, CDR1 is MNHNS and CDR2 is SASEGT. Written as DNA, the CDR3 is TGTGCCAGCGGTGACAGAGCCCGCGGCCCAGTCACCATATATTTT. It is translated as CASGDRARGPVTIYF.

The chain has TRBV7-2 and TRBJ1-2; 8 bases map to TRBD1. CDR3 length equals 17 residues. From germline, CDR1 is SGHTA and CDR2 FQGNSA. The V gene end was trimmed by 1 base and the J gene end by 5 bases; junction bases not matched to a gene: 12. The CDR3 loop is CASSLGGDRRQIYGYTF. CDR3 in DNA: TGTGCCAGCAGCTTAGGCGGGGACAGGCGGCAAATTTATGGCTACACCTTC.

This chain links TRBV19 with TRBJ2-2; 12 positions agree with TRBD2. This CDR3 region has 15 residues. V was clipped by 7 bases and J by 1 base; unmatched bases: 1. Germline V CDR1 and CDR2: LNHDA, SQIVND (reference sequence). This chain's CDR3 is CASKLAGGNTGELFF. For the CDR3, the DNA is TGTGCCAGTAAACTAGCGGGGGGGAACACCGGGGAGCTGTTTTTT.

The V and J genes are TRBV11-2 and TRBJ2-3, with 11 bases matching TRBD2. V lost 2 bases and J lost 3; bases outside the gene matches: 4. Germline V gene data show CDR1 as SGHAT and CDR2 as FQNNGV. CDR3 length: 16 residues. The CDR3 coding sequence is TGTGCCAGCAGCTTAACCCCTAGCGGGGGGACAGATACGCAGTATTTT. Its protein is CASSLTPSGGTDTQYF.

The CDR3 DNA sequence: TGTGCCAGTAGTATGAGTCCGGTTGCTTATAATTCACCCCTCCACTTT. Encoded protein: CASSMSPVAYNSPLHF. The V gene is TRBV19, the J gene TRBJ1-6; D gene uncertain. Deletions cut 3 bases from V and 4 bases from J, with 13 bases between. The germline CDR1 and CDR2 sequences are LNHDA and SQIVND (reference sequence). The CDR3 covers 16 residues.